One and the same sample provided the 25 T cell receptor beta chains below, sequenced in a study of CD8+CD57+ T cells in acquired aplastic anemia (dated by TCRdb to between 2017 and 2018). Sequenced on an Illumina HiSeq 2000. Genomic DNA was used as template for profiling of TCR beta VDJ combinations and CDR3 sequences. TCRdb reprocessed the public reads (quality trimming at Q25 with fastp, clone calling with MiXCR) and kept in-frame beta chains. Entries that share a CDR3 protein sequence are merged under the most common genes and DNA. The sample table contains roughly 170,000 distinct CDR3 sequences; only one count was recorded for about 60% of them. The leading ten clones occupy roughly 42% of the sample. The sample was sorted CD4+, CD8+, or CD8+CD57+ T cells (not recorded which) from PBMCs. Receptors originate from a human donor in good health.

This chain uses TRBV30 with TRBJ2-3, with a possible D match to TRBD1 (5 bases). The V end was cut by 0 bases, the J end by 2 bases, with 9 bases between. Germline lookup yields CDR1 GTSNPN and CDR2 SVGIG (reference sequence). The CDR3 is 14 residues long. The CDR3 is CAWSVWGHTDTQYF. In DNA form, the CDR3 reads TGTGCCTGGAGTGTATGGGGCCACACAGATACGCAGTATTTT.

The sample holds many counts of this clonotype. This sequence joins TRBV19 and TRBJ1-2; TRBD1 might be the D (6 bases). Germline CDR1 LNHDA, CDR2 SQIVND (reference sequence). CDR3 length: 13 amino acids. Trimming stripped 7 bases from V and 3 bases from J, with 12 bases between. CDR3 nucleotides: TGTGCCAGTAAGGGGGTTGAGGACTATGGCTACACCTTC. The encoded protein is CASKGVEDYGYTF. The whole variable domain, filled in from reference TRBV19 and TRBJ1-2, reads DGGITQSPKYLFRKEGQNVTLSCEQNLNHDAMYWYRQDPGQGLRLIYYSQIVNDFQKGDIAEGYSVSREKKESFPLTVTSAQKNPTAFYLCASKGVEDYGYTFGSGTRLTVV.

This chain joins TRBV20-1 and TRBJ1-2, with D unclear. V was cut by 1 base and J by 3 bases, with 9 bases left in between. The CDR3 has 13 amino acids. Germline CDR1 is DFQATT and CDR2 is SNEGSKA (reference sequence). CDR3: CSARADSDYGYTF. DNA for the CDR3: TGCAGTGCTAGAGCGGACTCGGACTATGGCTACACCTTC.

The sample holds many counts of this clonotype. The CDR3: CATSGPGTGSYGYTF. CDR3 bases: TGTGCCACCAGCGGCCCTGGGACAGGAAGCTATGGCTACACCTTC. The chain links TRBV24-1 to TRBJ1-2, with 8 bases fitting TRBD1. CDR1 is KGHDR, CDR2 SFDVKD, per germline. V shed 7 bases and J 4 bases; nucleotides not matched to a gene: 10. The CDR3 totals 15 residues.

In this sample, this clonotype turned up many times. CDR3 DNA sequence: TGTGCCAGCAGCCGGACCATCAGCGGTATAGGTTCGTTCTTC. It encodes CASSRTISGIGSFF. The chain is built from TRBV6-5 and TRBJ2-1; weak D call: TRBD2 (5 bases). Germline lookup yields CDR1 MNHEY and CDR2 SVGAGI. V gave up 6 bases and J gave up 15 bases, with 24 bases separating them. This CDR3 is 14 amino acids long.

The rearrangement uses TRBV20-1 and TRBJ2-7; no definite D call. The CDR3 covers 14 residues. Germline V lookup: CDR1 DFQATT, CDR2 SNEGSKA (reference sequence). Between the trimmed V and J ends, which lost 0 bases and 1 base, there was a span of 10 bases. The CDR3 here is CSARDSARSYEQYF. DNA of the CDR3: TGCAGTGCTAGAGATTCGGCCCGGTCCTACGAGCAGTACTTC.

The rearrangement uses TRBV10-3 and TRBJ2-3; 13 bases are a match to TRBD2. The V segment lost 4 bases and the J segment 4 bases; nucleotides outside the gene matches: 5. Looked up from germline, CDR1 is ENHRY and CDR2 is SYGVKD. The CDR3 extends over 16 amino acids. CDR3 bases: TGTGCCATCAGTGGTGGACTAGCGGGAGAATCAGATACGCAGTATTTT. Residues: CAISGGLAGESDTQYF.

As concerns this clonotype: Compared with germline, one end of the junction differs, possibly owing to a read error. This chain connects TRBV2 to TRBJ1-1, with D unclear. The CDR3 runs 14 residues. Germline CDR1 SNHLY, CDR2 FYNNEI. The CDR3: CASRMTSGNTETFF. The CDR3, as DNA: TGTGCCAGCAGGATGACGTCGGGGAACACTGAAACTTTCTTT. Supplemented by reference TRBV2 and TRBJ1-1, the full variable domain reads EPEVTQTPSHQVTQMGQEVILRCVPISNHLYFYWYRQILGQKVEFLVSFYNNEISEKSEIFDDQFSVERPDGSNFTLKIRSTKLEDSAMYFCASRMTSGNTETFFGQGTRLTVV.

This clonotype was counted once. This sequence joins TRBV7-2 and TRBJ2-1, with a weak D call TRBD2 (6 bases). V shed 3 bases and J shed 8 bases, with 11 bases lying between them. The CDR3 is made up of 13 amino acids. Germline V lookup: CDR1 SGHTA, CDR2 FQGNSA. The CDR3 here is CASSLGGLDEQFF. CDR3 in DNA: TGTGCCAGCAGCTTGGGAGGACTCGATGAGCAGTTCTTC.

This clonotype was counted at least ten times. The chain recombines TRBV19 with TRBJ1-3; D is ambiguous. With 2 bases removed from V and 5 bases from J, the gap between germline ends came to 4 bases. Germline V lookup: CDR1 LNHDA, CDR2 SQIVND (reference sequence). This CDR3 is built from 12 residues. The CDR3 region is CASSISRNTIYF. The CDR3 DNA reads TGTGCCAGTAGTATAAGCCGAAACACCATATATTTT.

CDR3 DNA: TGCAGCGTTGACCGGGGAGCCTATGGCTACACCTTC. It specifies CSVDRGAYGYTF. The rearrangement joins TRBV29-1 to TRBJ1-2; D unresolved. Germline values: CDR1 SQVTM, CDR2 ANQGSEA. The CDR3 extends over 12 amino acids. V was trimmed by 3 bases and J by 4 bases, leaving 9 bases between them. The full variable domain, with the rest looked up from reference TRBV29-1 and TRBJ1-2, is SAVISQKPSRDICQRGTSLTIQCQVDSQVTMMFWYRQQPGQSLTLIATANQGSEATYESGFVIDKFPISRPNLTFSTLTVSNMSPEDSSIYLCSVDRGAYGYTFGSGTRLTVV.

As regards this clonotype: This may come from a read error, since a much larger clone is one base off. This rearrangement joins TRBV27 to TRBJ1-2; D remains ambiguous. Per germline, CDR1 MNHEY and CDR2 SMNVEV (reference sequence). Between the trimmed V and J ends, which lost 3 bases and 6 bases, there was a span of 11 bases. The CDR3 runs 13 residues. The CDR3 nucleotides read TGTGCCAGCAGTTTCCCGGGAACCAATGGCTACACCTTC. This gives the protein CASSFPGTNGYTF.

The chain recombines TRBV2 with TRBJ1-2; the D gene is possibly TRBD1 (5 bases). The CDR3 loop spans 11 amino acids. V lost 7 bases and J lost 8, with 11 bases in between. In germline, CDR1 is SNHLY, CDR2 FYNNEI. The DNA of the CDR3 is TGTGCCAGCACGGGGCTTCGAGGCTACACCTTC. This gives the protein CASTGLRGYTF.

V usage is TRBV20-1 and J usage is TRBJ2-3, with 7 positions matching TRBD1. Trimming removed 3 bases from V and 3 bases from J; junction bases left unmatched: 6. The length of the CDR3 is 14 residues. Germline V CDR1 and CDR2: DFQATT, SNEGSKA (reference sequence). CDR3 nucleotides: TGCAGTGCTAGTAGGGACAGCCAGACAGATACGCAGTATTTT. It translates to CSASRDSQTDTQYF.

Regarding this clonotype: A much larger clone lies a single base off, so this may be a read error. The rearrangement joins TRBV6-4 to TRBJ2-7; 10 bases are a match to TRBD1. Germline V gives CDR1 MRHNA, CDR2 SNTAGT. J was trimmed by 7 bases and V by 2 bases; bases with no gene match: 8. This CDR3 has 15 amino acids. CDR3 amino acids: CASSDGTGAYNEQYF. As DNA, the CDR3 is TGTGCCAGCAGTGACGGGACAGGGGCCTACAATGAGCAGTACTTC.

As concerns this clonotype: Because the CDR3's place on the DNA is in doubt, the DNA is left out and the CDR3 is given as listed by TCRdb. The V and J genes are TRBV7-5 and TRBJ2-7; the table names TRBD1, a call not compared with the DNA. TRBV7-5 counts as a pseudogene. The CDR3 contains 17 residues when both ends are counted. The CDR3 protein is CISVPEVPGLSTYEQYF.

The V gene is TRBV20-1, the J gene TRBJ2-5, with D perhaps matching TRBD1 (6 bases). The germline gives CDR1 DFQATT, CDR2 SNEGSKA (reference sequence). V lost 8 bases to trimming and J lost 3 bases, with 16 bases between them. The CDR3 runs to 13 residues. The CDR3 DNA reads TGCAGTTCCACAGGGTCTAATAAAGAGACCCAGTACTTC. As protein: CSSTGSNKETQYF.

This chain joins TRBV7-2 and TRBJ2-2; D might be TRBD1 or TRBD2, each matching 6 bases. Trimming stripped 2 bases from V and 0 bases from J, with 10 bases between. The CDR3 spans 16 residues. Per germline, CDR1 SGHTA and CDR2 FQGNSA. The CDR3, as DNA: TGTGCCAGCAGCTTACTGGGGGGCGCGAACACCGGGGAGCTGTTTTTT. The encoded protein is CASSLLGGANTGELFF.

J is TRBJ2-5 and V is TRBV2; 10 bases align to TRBD1. Germline V gene sequence: CDR1 SNHLY, CDR2 FYNNEI. The CDR3 contains 15 residues. The V segment lost 3 bases and the J segment 5 bases; nucleotides outside the gene matches: 6. CDR3 amino acids: CASSEGTGVVETQYF. As DNA, the CDR3 is TGTGCCAGCAGTGAGGGGACAGGGGTTGTGGAGACCCAGTACTTC.

The chain has TRBV9 and TRBJ1-1, with a possible D match to TRBD1 (6 bases). The length of the CDR3 is 14 residues. The V gene's germline CDR1 is SGDLS and CDR2 YYNGEE. V was trimmed by 0 bases and J by 8 bases, leaving 14 bases between them. In nucleotides, the CDR3 is TGTGCCAGCAGCGTAGGCAGGGACATTACCGAAGCTTTCTTT. This codes for CASSVGRDITEAFF.

V and J are TRBV7-8 and TRBJ1-1; D is uncertain. Looked up from germline, CDR1 is SGHVS and CDR2 is FQNEAQ. V was clipped by 1 base and J by 8 bases, with 8 bases between them. This CDR3 spans 12 amino acids. CDR3 amino acids: CASSLGAGEAFF. The CDR3 bases are TGTGCCAGCAGCTTAGGGGCCGGGGAAGCTTTCTTT. The full variable domain, rest sourced from reference TRBV7-8 and TRBJ1-1, is GAGVSQSPRYKVAKRGQDVALRCDPISGHVSLFWYQQALGQGPEFLTYFQNEAQLDKSGLPSDRFFAERPEGSVSTLKIQRTQQEDSAVYLCASSLGAGEAFFGQGTRLTVV.

CDR3 sequence reads: CSARAAVNTGELFF. CDR3 coding DNA: TGCAGTGCTAGAGCGGCGGTGAACACCGGGGAGCTGTTTTTT. This chain connects TRBV20-1 to TRBJ2-2; D ambiguous. This CDR3 contains 14 residues. CDR1 and CDR2 (germline): DFQATT, SNEGSKA (reference sequence). The V end lost 1 base, the J end lost 1 base, and 7 bases lay between the germline ends.

The rearrangement links TRBV7-9 to TRBJ2-7, with 7 bases aligning to TRBD2. With 5 bases clipped from V and 2 bases from J, the junction kept 12 bases outside the gene matches. The CDR3 contains 16 residues. In germline, CDR1 is SEHNR, CDR2 FQNEAQ (reference sequence). The CDR3 loop reads CASSPTERDTPYEQYF. The CDR3 bases are TGTGCCAGCAGCCCGACTGAGCGGGATACCCCCTACGAGCAGTACTTC.

The chain couples TRBV12-3 or TRBV12-4 to TRBJ2-5, with D possibly being TRBD1 or TRBD2 (5 bases each). The CDR3 runs to 14 residues. Trimming cost V 7 bases and J 7 bases, with 19 bases left between them. The CDR3 DNA is TGTGCCAGCACTTCGAAAGGGGACGTGGGGACCCAGTACTTC. This gives the protein CASTSKGDVGTQYF.

In this sample, this clonotype turned up once. This rearrangement joins TRBV25-1 to TRBJ2-3; 14 bases are a match to TRBD2. The V segment lost 1 base and the J segment 1 base; nucleotides outside the gene matches: 4. The CDR3 consists of 18 residues. Per the germline V gene, CDR1 is MGHDK and CDR2 is SYGVNS. Here the CDR3 reads CASSESGLAGDRTDTQYF. The CDR3 DNA is TGTGCCAGCAGTGAATCGGGACTAGCGGGAGATCGCACAGATACGCAGTATTTT.